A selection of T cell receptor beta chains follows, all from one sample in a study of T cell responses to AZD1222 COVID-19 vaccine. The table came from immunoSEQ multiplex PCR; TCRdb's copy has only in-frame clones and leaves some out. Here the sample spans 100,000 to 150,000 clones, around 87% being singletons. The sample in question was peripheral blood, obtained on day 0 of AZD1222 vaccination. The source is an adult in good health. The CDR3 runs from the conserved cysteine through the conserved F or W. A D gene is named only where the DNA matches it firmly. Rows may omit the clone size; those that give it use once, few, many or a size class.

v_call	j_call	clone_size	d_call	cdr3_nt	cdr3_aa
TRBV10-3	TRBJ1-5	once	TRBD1	TGTGCCATCGGGGCGGGTACAGGGGAAAGCAATCAGCCCCAGCATTTT	CAIGAGTGESNQPQHF
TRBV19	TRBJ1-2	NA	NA	TGTGCCAGTACCACGGCCCGGGGGGGCTACACCTTC	CASTTARGGYTF
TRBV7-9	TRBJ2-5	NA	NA	TGTGCCAGCAGCTACCTTAGGCCAGGGGGGGAGGAAAAGACCCAGTACTTC	CASSYLRPGGEEKTQYF
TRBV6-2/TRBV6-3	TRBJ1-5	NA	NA	TGTGCCAGCAGTCCGTGGGGGGGTATACAGCCCCAGCATTTT	CASSPWGGIQPQHF
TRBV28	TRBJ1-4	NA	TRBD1	TGTGCCAGCAGTTTGACAGGGGCCGGTGAAAAACTGTTTTTT	CASSLTGAGEKLFF
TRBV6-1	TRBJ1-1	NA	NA	TGTGCCAGCAGTGAACTTCCCCCCGCCGACAGATGGAACACTGAAGCTTTCTTT	CASSELPPADRWNTEAFF
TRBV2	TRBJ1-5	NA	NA	TGTGCCAGCAGAAGGACAGTTACCAATCAGCCCCAGCATTTT	CASRRTVTNQPQHF
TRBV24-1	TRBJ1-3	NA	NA	TGTGCCACCAGTGATCCCAAATCTGGAAACACCATATATTTT	CATSDPKSGNTIYF
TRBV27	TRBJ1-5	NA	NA	TGTGCCAGCAGTTTGGGGGGGCAGGGGAGCAATCAGCCCCAGCATTTT	CASSLGGQGSNQPQHF
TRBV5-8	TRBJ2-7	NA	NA	TGTGCCAGCAGCCCTAACTACGAGCAGTACTTC	CASSPNYEQYF
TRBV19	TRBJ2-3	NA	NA	TGTGCCAGTAAAATGGGTACTGGCCTGACAGATACGCAGTATTTT	CASKMGTGLTDTQYF
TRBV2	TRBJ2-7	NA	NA	TGTGCCAGCACCCCGGACGTGGGAGAGCAGTACTTC	CASTPDVGEQYF
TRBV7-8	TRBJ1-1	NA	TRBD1	TGTGCCAGCAGCTCCCCGACAGGGGAAAACACTGAAGCTTTCTTT	CASSSPTGENTEAFF
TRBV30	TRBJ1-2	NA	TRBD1	TGTGCCTGGAGTACATCTCATGGGGAAGTGGACAGGTGCGACTATGGCTACACCTTC	CAWSTSHGEVDRCDYGYTF
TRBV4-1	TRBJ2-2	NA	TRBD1	TGCGCCAGCAGCCTAACCGGGACAGGGAACACCGGGGAGCTGTTTTTT	CASSLTGTGNTGELFF
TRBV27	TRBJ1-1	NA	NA	TGTGCCAGCAGTTCCAGGGCTGAAGCTTTCTTT	CASSSRAEAFF
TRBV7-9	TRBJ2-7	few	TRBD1	TGTGCCAGCAGCCTGACAGGGTCGTCAGTCTACGAGCAGTACTTC	CASSLTGSSVYEQYF
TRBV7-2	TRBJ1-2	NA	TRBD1	TGTGCCAGCAGCATGCAGGGGGCGCACGGCTACACCTTC	CASSMQGAHGYTF
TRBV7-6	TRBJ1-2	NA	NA	TGTGCCAGCAGCTTAAACCCAGAGAACTATGGCTACACCTTC	CASSLNPENYGYTF
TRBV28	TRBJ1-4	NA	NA	TGTGCCAGCAGGGGACATGAAACTAATGAAAAACTGTTTTTT	CASRGHETNEKLFF
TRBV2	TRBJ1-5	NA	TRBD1	TGTGCCAGCCTCGGACAGGTAAAGGGTCAGCCCCAGCATTTT	CASLGQVKGQPQHF
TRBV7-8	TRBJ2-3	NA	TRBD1	TGTGCCAGCTTGGGGACAGGGGGTTCAGATACGCAGTATTTT	CASLGTGGSDTQYF
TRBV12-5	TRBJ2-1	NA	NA	TGTGCTAGTGGTTTGGAACGGGGTTCTGAGCAGTTCTTC	CASGLERGSEQFF
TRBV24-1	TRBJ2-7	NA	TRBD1	TGTGCCACCAGTGATCGGACAGGGAACCACGAGCAGTACTTC	CATSDRTGNHEQYF
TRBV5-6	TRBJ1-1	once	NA	TGTGCCAGCAGCTTGTCCGGGGGCCCCCTTTCGGACACTGAAGCTTTCTTT	CASSLSGGPLSDTEAFF
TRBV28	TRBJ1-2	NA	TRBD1	TGTGCCAGCAGTTTAACACAGGGGTCGAATGGCTACACCTTC	CASSLTQGSNGYTF
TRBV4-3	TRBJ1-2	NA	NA	TGCGCCAGCAGCCCAAAAATGGGAACAGGGAACACCCTTAACTATGGCTACACCTTC	CASSPKMGTGNTLNYGYTF
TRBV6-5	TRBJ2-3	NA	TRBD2	TGTGCCAGCAGTTATAGTCACCTTACGTCTAGCGGGCAGTATTTT	CASSYSHLTSSGQYF
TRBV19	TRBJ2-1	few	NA	TGTGCCACCCAGGGCAGGAGCTCCTACAATGAGCAGTTCTTC	CATQGRSSYNEQFF
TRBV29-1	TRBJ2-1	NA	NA	TGCAGCGTCCAGAGGGCAGGGCAGAACAATGAGCAGTTCTTC	CSVQRAGQNNEQFF
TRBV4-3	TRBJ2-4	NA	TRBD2	TGCGCCAGCAGCCAGGGCGGGAGCCAAAACATTCAGTACTTC	CASSQGGSQNIQYF
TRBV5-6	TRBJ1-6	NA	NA	TGTGCCAGCAGCTCCAGGGTCACGAATTCACCCCTCCACTTT	CASSSRVTNSPLHF
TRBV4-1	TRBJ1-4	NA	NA	TGCGCCAGCAGCCAAGATGGGACCACAACTAATGAAAAACTGTTTTTT	CASSQDGTTTNEKLFF
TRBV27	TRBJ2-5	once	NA	TGTGCCAGCAGCCGCCGGAAGGAAGAGACCCAGTACTTC	CASSRRKEETQYF
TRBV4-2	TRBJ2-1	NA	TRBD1	TGTGCCAGCAGCTCCCCCTTAGGGACAGGGGGTTACAATGAGCAGTTCTTC	CASSSPLGTGGYNEQFF
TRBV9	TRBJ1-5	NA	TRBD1	TGTGCCAGCAGCAAGGGACAGGGGAGCAATCAGCCCCAGCATTTT	CASSKGQGSNQPQHF
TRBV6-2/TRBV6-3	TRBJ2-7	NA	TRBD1	TGTGCCAGCAGTTACGGGCAGGGGGCCTCCTACGAGCAGTACTTC	CASSYGQGASYEQYF
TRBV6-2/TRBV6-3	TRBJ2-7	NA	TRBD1	TGTGCCAGCAGTTACTTCGGGACAGGATCCTACGAGCAGTACTTC	CASSYFGTGSYEQYF
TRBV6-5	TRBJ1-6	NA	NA	TGTGCCAGCAGTTATGGGGGGTCCTATAATTCACCCCTCCACTTT	CASSYGGSYNSPLHF
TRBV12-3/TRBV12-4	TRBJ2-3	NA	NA	TGTGCCAGCAGCCCCGCAGATACGCAGTATTTT	CASSPADTQYF
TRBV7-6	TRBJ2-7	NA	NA	TGTGCCAGCAGCTTGACTCGATCCTACGAGCAGTACTTC	CASSLTRSYEQYF
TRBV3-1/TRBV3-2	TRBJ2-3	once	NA	TGTGCCAGCAGCCACCCAAGTTCACGTGCCGATCGGGCAGATACGCAGTATTTT	CASSHPSSRADRADTQYF
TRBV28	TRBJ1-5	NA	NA	TGTGCCAGCACCGTACAGGGTTATAGCAATCAGCCCCAGCATTTT	CASTVQGYSNQPQHF
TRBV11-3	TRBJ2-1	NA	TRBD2	TGTGCCAGCAGCTTAGGCGGGGGGGCGAATGAGCAGTTCTTC	CASSLGGGANEQFF
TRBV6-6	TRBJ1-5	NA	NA	TGTGCCAGCAGTCCGGGGCAGGCCTATAGCAATCAGCCCCAGCATTTT	CASSPGQAYSNQPQHF